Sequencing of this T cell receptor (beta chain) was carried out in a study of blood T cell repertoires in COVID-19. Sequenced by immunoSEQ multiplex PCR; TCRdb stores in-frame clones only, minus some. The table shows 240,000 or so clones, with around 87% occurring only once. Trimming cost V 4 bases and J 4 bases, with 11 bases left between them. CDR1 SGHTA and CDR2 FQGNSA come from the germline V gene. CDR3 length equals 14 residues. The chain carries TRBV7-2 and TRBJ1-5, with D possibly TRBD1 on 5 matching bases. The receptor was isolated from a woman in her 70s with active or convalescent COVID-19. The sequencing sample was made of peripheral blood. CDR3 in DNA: TGTGCCAGCAGCTCGTCAGGGCTTAATCAGCCCCAGCATTTT. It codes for CASSSSGLNQPQHF.